This T cell receptor (beta chain) was retrieved from a study of T cell responses to AZD1222 COVID-19 vaccine. Some clones are missing from TCRdb's copy, which holds only in-frame ones; the method was immunoSEQ multiplex PCR. This table holds some 67,000 clones, around 82% found once. This clone has a single count. Its antigen is unknown. Findings and caveats of the study: Across spike, vaccine-associated CD4 TCRs were found, dominant at 160-218 and 743-854. Possibly, clonal diversity was underestimated; donors were largely white British and included more females.

CDR1 and CDR2 (germline): MNHNY, SVGAGI (reference sequence). There are 15 residues in the CDR3. Germline trimming cut 3 bases from V and 9 bases from J; bases unmatched to any gene: 11. The genes are TRBV6-6 and TRBJ2-7; 10 nucleotides align to TRBD1. This TCR derives from an adult who received the AZD1222 COVID-19 vaccine. The specimen comprised peripheral blood, sampled 28 days after the second AZD1222 dose. The DNA for the CDR3 is TGTGCCAGCAGTTATGCAGGACAGGGGGTTCTAGGGCAGTACTTC. Protein product: CASSYAGQGVLGQYF.